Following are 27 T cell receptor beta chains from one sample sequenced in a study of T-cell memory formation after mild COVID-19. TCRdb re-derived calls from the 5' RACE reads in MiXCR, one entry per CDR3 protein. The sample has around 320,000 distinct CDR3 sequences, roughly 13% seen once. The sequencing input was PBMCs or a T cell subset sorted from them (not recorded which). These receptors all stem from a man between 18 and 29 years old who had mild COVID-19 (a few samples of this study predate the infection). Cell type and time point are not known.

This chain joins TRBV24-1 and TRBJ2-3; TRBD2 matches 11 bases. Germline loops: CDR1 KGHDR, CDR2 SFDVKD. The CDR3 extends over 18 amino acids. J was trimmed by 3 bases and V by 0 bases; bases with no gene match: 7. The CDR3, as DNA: TGTGCCACCAGTGATTTGCCCGGACTAGCGGGCGGGACAGATACGCAGTATTTT. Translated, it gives CATSDLPGLAGGTDTQYF.

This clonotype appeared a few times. The CDR3 bases are TGCGCCAGCAGCCACGTGGGACGCTTAGGGGAGCTGTTTTTT. Encoded protein: CASSHVGRLGELFF. The rearrangement uses TRBV4-3 and TRBJ2-2, with D perhaps TRBD1 or TRBD2 (5 bases each). Looked up from germline, CDR1 is LGHNA and CDR2 is YSLEER. This CDR3 spans 14 amino acids. V shed 3 bases and J shed 8 bases, with 13 bases lying between them.

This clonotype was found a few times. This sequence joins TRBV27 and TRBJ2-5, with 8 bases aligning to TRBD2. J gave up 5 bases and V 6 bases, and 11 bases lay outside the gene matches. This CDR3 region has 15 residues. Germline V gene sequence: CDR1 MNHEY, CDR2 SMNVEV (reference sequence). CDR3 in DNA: TGTGCCAGCAGCCCACGCCGGGGGGGGACCGAGACCCAGTACTTC. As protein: CASSPRRGGTETQYF.

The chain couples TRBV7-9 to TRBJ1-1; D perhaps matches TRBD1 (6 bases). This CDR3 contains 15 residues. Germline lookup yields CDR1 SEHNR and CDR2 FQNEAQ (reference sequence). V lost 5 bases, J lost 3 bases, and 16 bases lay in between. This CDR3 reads CASSPTRQVDTEAFF. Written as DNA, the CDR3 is TGTGCCAGCAGCCCGACCCGACAGGTGGACACTGAAGCTTTCTTT.

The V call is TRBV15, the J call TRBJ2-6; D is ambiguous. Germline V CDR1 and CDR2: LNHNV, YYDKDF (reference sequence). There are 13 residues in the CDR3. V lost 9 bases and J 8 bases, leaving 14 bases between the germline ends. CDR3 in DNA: TGTGCCACTACTAAGTCGGATACCAACGTCCTGACTTTC. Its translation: CATTKSDTNVLTF.

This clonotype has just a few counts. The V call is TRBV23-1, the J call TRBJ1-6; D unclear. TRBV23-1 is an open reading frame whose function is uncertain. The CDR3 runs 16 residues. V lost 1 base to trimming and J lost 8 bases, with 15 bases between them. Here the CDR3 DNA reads TGCGCCAGCAGTCAATTAGGTAGCAGTCATCATTCACCCCTCCACTTT. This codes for CASSQLGSSHHSPLHF.

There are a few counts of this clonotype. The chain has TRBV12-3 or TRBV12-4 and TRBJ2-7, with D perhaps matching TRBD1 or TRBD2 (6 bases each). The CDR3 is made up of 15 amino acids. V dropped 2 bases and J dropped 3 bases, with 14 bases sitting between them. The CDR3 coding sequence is TGTGCCAGCAGTTTACGGGGGCCGCCTAACTACGAGCAGTACGTC. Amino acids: CASSLRGPPNYEQYV.

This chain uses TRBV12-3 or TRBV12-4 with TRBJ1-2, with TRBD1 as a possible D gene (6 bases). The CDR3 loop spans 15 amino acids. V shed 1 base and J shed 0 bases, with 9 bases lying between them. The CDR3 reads CASSLGGGPNYGYTF. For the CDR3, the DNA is TGTGCCAGCAGTTTAGGAGGGGGACCTAACTATGGCTACACCTTC.

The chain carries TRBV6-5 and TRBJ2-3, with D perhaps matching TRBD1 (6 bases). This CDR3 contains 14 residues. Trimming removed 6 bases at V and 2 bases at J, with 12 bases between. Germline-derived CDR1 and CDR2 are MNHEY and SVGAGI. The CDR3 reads CASRRDTLTDTQYF. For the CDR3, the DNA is TGTGCCAGCAGACGGGACACACTCACAGATACGCAGTATTTT.

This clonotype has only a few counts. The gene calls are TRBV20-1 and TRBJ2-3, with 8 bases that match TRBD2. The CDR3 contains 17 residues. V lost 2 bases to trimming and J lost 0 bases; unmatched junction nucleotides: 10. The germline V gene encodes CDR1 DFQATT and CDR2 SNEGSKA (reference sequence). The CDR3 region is CSARRKVAGGSTDTQYF. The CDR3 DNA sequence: TGCAGTGCTAGACGGAAGGTGGCGGGGGGTAGCACAGATACGCAGTATTTT.

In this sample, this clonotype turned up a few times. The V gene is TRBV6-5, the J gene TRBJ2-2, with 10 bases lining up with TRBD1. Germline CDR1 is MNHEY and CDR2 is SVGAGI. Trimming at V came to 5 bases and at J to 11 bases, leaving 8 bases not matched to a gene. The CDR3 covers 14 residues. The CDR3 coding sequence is TGTGCCAGCAGTGGACAGGGGGAAGGGGCAGAGCTGTTTTTT. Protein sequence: CASSGQGEGAELFF.

CDR3 sequence: CASSLEGASGAETQYF. CDR3 sequence (DNA): TGCGCCAGCAGCTTGGAGGGAGCTAGCGGGGCCGAGACCCAGTACTTC. V usage is TRBV5-1 and J usage is TRBJ2-5; 9 positions match TRBD2. Unmatched junction bases numbered 8, after V lost 0 bases and J lost 5 bases. CDR3 length equals 16 residues. Germline V gene lookup returns CDR1 SGHRS and CDR2 YFSETQ.

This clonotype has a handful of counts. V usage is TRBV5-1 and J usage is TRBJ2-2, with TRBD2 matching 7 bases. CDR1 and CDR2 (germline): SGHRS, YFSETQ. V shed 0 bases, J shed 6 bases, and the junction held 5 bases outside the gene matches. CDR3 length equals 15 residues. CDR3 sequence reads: CASSLGGTISGELFF. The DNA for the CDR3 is TGCGCCAGCAGCTTGGGGGGGACTATCTCCGGGGAGCTGTTTTTT.

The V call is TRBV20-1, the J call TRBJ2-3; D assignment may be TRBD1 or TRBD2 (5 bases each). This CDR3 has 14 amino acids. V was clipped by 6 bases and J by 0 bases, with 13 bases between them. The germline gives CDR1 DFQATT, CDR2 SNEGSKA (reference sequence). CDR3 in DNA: TGCAGTGCCCGCCGGGACCCAAGCACAGATACGCAGTATTTT. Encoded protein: CSARRDPSTDTQYF.

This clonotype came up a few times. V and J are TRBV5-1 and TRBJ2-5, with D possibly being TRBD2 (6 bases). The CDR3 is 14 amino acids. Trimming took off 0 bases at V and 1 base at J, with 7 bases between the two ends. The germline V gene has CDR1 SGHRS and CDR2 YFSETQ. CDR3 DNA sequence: TGCGCCAGCAGCTTGGGGGGGGTCCAAGAGACCCAGTACTTC. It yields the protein CASSLGGVQETQYF.

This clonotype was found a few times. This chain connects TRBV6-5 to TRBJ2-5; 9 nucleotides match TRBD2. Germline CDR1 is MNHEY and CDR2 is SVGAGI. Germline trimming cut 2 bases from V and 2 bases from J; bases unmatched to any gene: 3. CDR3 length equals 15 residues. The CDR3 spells CASSYLAGRQETQYF. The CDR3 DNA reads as TGTGCCAGCAGTTACCTAGCGGGGCGTCAAGAGACCCAGTACTTC.

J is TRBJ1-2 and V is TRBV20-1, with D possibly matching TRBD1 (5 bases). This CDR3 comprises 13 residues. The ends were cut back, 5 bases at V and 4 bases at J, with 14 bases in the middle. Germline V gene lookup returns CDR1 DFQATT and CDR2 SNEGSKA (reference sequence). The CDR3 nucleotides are TGCAGTGCTCGGGGCGCAGGCCCCTATGGCTACACCTTC. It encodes CSARGAGPYGYTF.

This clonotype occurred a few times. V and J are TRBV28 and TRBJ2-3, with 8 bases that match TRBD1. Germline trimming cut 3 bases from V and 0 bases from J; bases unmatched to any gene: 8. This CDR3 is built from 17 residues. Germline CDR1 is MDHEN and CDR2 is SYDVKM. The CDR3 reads CASSFGAGGFSTDTQYF. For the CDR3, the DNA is TGTGCCAGCAGTTTTGGGGCAGGGGGCTTTAGCACAGATACGCAGTATTTT.

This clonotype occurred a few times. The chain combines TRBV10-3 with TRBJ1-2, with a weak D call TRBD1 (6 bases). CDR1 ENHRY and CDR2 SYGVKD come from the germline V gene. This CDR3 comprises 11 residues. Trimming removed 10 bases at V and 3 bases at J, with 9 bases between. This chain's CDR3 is CATRGDYGYTF. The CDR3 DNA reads TGTGCCACCAGGGGAGACTATGGCTACACCTTC.

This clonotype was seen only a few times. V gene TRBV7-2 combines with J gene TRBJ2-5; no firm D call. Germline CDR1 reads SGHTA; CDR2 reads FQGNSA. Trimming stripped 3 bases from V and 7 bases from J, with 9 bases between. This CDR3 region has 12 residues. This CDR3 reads CASSFRLGTQYF. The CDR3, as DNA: TGTGCCAGCAGCTTTCGTCTCGGGACCCAGTACTTC.

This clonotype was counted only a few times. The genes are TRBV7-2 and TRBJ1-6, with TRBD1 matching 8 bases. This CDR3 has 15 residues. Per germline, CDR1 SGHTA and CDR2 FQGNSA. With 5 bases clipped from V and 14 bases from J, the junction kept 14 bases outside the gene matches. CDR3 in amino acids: CASSQGAETGVSLHF. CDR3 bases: TGTGCCAGCAGCCAGGGGGCCGAGACAGGGGTATCCCTCCACTTT.

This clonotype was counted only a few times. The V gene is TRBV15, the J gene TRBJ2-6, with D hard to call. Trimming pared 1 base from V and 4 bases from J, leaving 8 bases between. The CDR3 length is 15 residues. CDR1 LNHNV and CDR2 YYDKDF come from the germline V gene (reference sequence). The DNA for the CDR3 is TGTGCCACCAGCAGAGGGAGCAGAGGGGCCAACGTCCTGACTTTC. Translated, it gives CATSRGSRGANVLTF.

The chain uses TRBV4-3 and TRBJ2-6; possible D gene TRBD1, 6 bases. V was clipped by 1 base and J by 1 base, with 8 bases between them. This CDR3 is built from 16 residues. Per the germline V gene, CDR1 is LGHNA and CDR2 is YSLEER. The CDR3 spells CASSQVDRSGANVLTF. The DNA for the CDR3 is TGCGCCAGCAGCCAAGTGGACAGATCTGGGGCCAACGTCCTGACTTTC.

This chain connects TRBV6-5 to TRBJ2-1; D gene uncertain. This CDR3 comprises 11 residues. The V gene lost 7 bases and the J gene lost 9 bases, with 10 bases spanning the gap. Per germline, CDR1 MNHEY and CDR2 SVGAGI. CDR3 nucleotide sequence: TGTGCCAGCAATTCTCCAAGTGAGCAGTTCTTC. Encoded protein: CASNSPSEQFF.

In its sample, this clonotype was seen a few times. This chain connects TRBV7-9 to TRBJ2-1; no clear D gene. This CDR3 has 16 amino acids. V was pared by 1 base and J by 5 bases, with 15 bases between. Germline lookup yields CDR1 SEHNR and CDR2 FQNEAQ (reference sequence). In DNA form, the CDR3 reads TGTGCCAGCAGCTTAGAAGTGGCTGGACCCAACAATGAGCAGTTCTTC. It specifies CASSLEVAGPNNEQFF.

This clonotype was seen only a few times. In nucleotides, the CDR3 is TGCGCCAGCAGCTTGGTTCTAGCGGGGGGCACAGATACGCAGTATTTT. Translated: CASSLVLAGGTDTQYF. This chain joins TRBV5-1 and TRBJ2-3, with 10 bases aligning to TRBD2. Germline values: CDR1 SGHRS, CDR2 YFSETQ. The junction had 2 bases not matched to a gene; V was cut back by 0 bases and J by 1 base. This CDR3 region has 16 residues.

The CDR3 is CSAGGTSGGAAEQFF. The CDR3 DNA reads TGCAGTGCGGGCGGGACTAGCGGGGGGGCAGCTGAGCAGTTCTTC. The chain couples TRBV20-1 to TRBJ2-1, with 16 bases fitting TRBD2. Germline trimming cut 6 bases from V and 9 bases from J; bases unmatched to any gene: 8. This CDR3 comprises 15 residues. Germline V gene lookup returns CDR1 DFQATT and CDR2 SNEGSKA (reference sequence).